The 26 T cell receptor beta chains given below trace back to one sample, sequenced in a study of cytomegalovirus exposure and HLA in healthy donors. Primers: 60 Vbeta forward and 13 Jbeta reverse. Only in-frame clones appear in the TCRdb table, and some are missing; sequencing was by immunoSEQ multiplex PCR. The sample lists under 250,000 clones; about 78% were seen once. Sequenced: PBMCs. These receptors all stem from a male donor in good health and CMV-seronegative.

The V gene is TRBV6-1, the J gene TRBJ2-1, with D uncertain. From germline, CDR1 is MNHNS and CDR2 SASEGT. Trimming cost V 2 bases and J 3 bases, with 5 bases left between them. CDR3 length: 13 amino acids. The CDR3 DNA sequence: TGTGCCAGCAGTGAACAACACTACAATGAGCAGTTCTTC. This sequence encodes CASSEQHYNEQFF.

The chain joins TRBV6-6 to TRBJ2-7; TRBD2 agrees at 9 bases. Germline CDR1 and CDR2: MNHNY and SVGAGI (reference sequence). CDR3 length: 14 residues. The V segment lost 5 bases and the J segment 3 bases; nucleotides outside the gene matches: 5. The CDR3, as DNA: TGTGCCAGCAGTCAGCAGCGGGAGGACTACGAGCAGTACTTC. Residues: CASSQQREDYEQYF.

The chain links TRBV12-5 to TRBJ2-3; no firm D call. Trimming removed 1 base from V and 2 bases from J, with 4 bases in between. The V gene's germline CDR1 is LGHNT and CDR2 FRNRAP. The CDR3 spans 13 residues. As DNA, the CDR3 is TGTGCTAGTGGTTTGGCCCTCACAGATACGCAGTATTTT. It yields the protein CASGLALTDTQYF.

The V gene is TRBV30, the J gene TRBJ2-7; D ambiguous. CDR1 is GTSNPN and CDR2 is SVGIG in the germline V gene (reference sequence). V dropped 4 bases and J dropped 5 bases, with 15 bases sitting between them. The CDR3 runs to 13 residues. The CDR3 spells CAWTDSRVDEQYF. The CDR3 nucleotides are TGTGCCTGGACTGACTCCCGGGTGGACGAGCAGTACTTC.

This chain links TRBV9 with TRBJ1-3; 9 positions match TRBD1. Germline V lookup: CDR1 SGDLS, CDR2 YYNGEE. The V and J ends lost 4 bases and 0 bases, in that order; junction bases with no gene match: 5. This CDR3 is 16 amino acids long. The CDR3 here is CASSLGTGSSGNTIYF. The CDR3 region has the DNA TGTGCCAGCAGCCTGGGGACAGGGAGCTCTGGAAACACCATATATTTT. The whole variable domain, filled in from reference TRBV9 and TRBJ1-3, reads DSGVTQTPKHLITATGQRVTLRCSPRSGDLSVYWYQQSLDQGLQFLIQYYNGEERAKGNILERFSAQQFPDLHSELNLSSLELGDSALYFCASSLGTGSSGNTIYFGEGSWLTVV.

This clone showed up just once. The chain is built from TRBV12-2 and TRBJ2-2; TRBD2 was called by the table and not checked on the DNA. TRBV12-2 is reported as a pseudogene. The CDR3 is made up of 15 amino acids. CDR3 bases: TGTGCAAGTCGCTTAAGCACCATAAACACCGGGGAGCTGTTTTTT. Its translation: CASRLSTINTGELFF.

Comment on this clone: The same CDR3 can be traced to other DNA sequences in this sample. This chain links TRBV5-1 with TRBJ2-2; 8 nucleotides match TRBD1. Germline lookup yields CDR1 SGHRS and CDR2 YFSETQ. J was trimmed by 1 base and V by 4 bases; bases with no gene match: 3. The CDR3 covers 15 residues. The CDR3 protein is CASSGGQVNTGELFF. CDR3 coding DNA: TGCGCCAGCAGCGGGGGACAGGTGAACACCGGGGAGCTGTTTTTT.

As regards this clone: The junction and the germline gene differ at one end; a read error may be behind it. This CDR3 is CSSSLSPSRVVRTGELFF. The CDR3, as DNA: TGTTCCAGCAGCTTAAGCCCCTCCCGCGTGGTGCGCACCGGGGAGCTGTTTTTT. This chain uses TRBV7-3 with TRBJ2-2; D is undetermined. CDR1 is SGHTA and CDR2 is FQGTGA in the germline V gene. The CDR3 is 18 residues long.

The J gene is TRBJ2-4, the V gene TRBV27, with 11 bases matching TRBD2. This CDR3 region has 16 residues. After removal of 2 bases from V and 6 bases from J, the junction contained 6 bases not matched to a gene. Germline CDR1 is MNHEY and CDR2 is SMNVEV (reference sequence). The CDR3 here is CASSLVAGGPVNIQYF. The DNA for the CDR3 is TGTGCCAGCAGTTTAGTAGCGGGAGGGCCTGTAAACATTCAGTACTTC.

This chain joins TRBV11-2 and TRBJ2-6; possible D gene TRBD1, 6 bases. The CDR3 spans 16 residues. Between the trimmed V and J ends, which lost 5 bases and 1 base, there was a span of 12 bases. CDR1 SGHAT and CDR2 FQNNGV come from the germline V gene. The CDR3 DNA is TGTGCCAGCAGCCCAGGGGATTTTTCTGGGGCCAACGTCCTGACTTTC. It yields the protein CASSPGDFSGANVLTF.

This rearrangement joins TRBV6-6 to TRBJ2-7; TRBD2 might be the D (6 bases). Germline CDR1 MNHNY, CDR2 SVGAGI (reference sequence). The germline V and J ends were trimmed by 2 bases and 5 bases, with 10 bases remaining between them. The CDR3 is 13 residues long. CDR3 in amino acids: CASSYRGGHEQYF. Here the CDR3 DNA reads TGTGCCAGCAGTTACCGAGGAGGGCACGAGCAGTACTTC.

CDR3 loop: CASRGGYTF. DNA of the CDR3: TGTGCCAGCCGAGGAGGCTACACCTTC. The chain recombines TRBV11-3 with TRBJ1-2; unclear D gene. CDR3 size: 9 residues. Germline CDR1 SGHNT, CDR2 YENEEA. Trimming removed 8 bases from V and 8 bases from J, with 6 bases in between.

This chain links TRBV19 with TRBJ2-3; 9 nucleotides match TRBD2. The V gene end was trimmed by 5 bases and the J gene end by 2 bases; junction bases not matched to a gene: 11. There are 17 residues in the CDR3. The germline V gene encodes CDR1 LNHDA and CDR2 SQIVND (reference sequence). The CDR3 protein is CASSPFSGSLSTDTQYF. The CDR3 DNA sequence: TGTGCCAGTAGTCCGTTTAGCGGGAGTCTCTCCACAGATACGCAGTATTTT.

The V call is TRBV5-1, the J call TRBJ2-3; 8 nucleotides align to TRBD1. CDR3 length equals 15 residues. With 8 bases clipped from V and 3 bases from J, the junction kept 11 bases outside the gene matches. Germline V gives CDR1 SGHRS, CDR2 YFSETQ. CDR3: CASRPQGAGTDTQYF. The CDR3 DNA follows: TGCGCCAGTAGACCCCAGGGGGCTGGAACAGATACGCAGTATTTT.

This clone was counted only a few times. The chain couples TRBV7-6 to TRBJ2-7; perhaps TRBD1 as D (6 bases). The CDR3 extends over 15 amino acids. V was clipped by 2 bases and J by 6 bases, with 17 bases between them. The germline CDR1 and CDR2 sequences are SGHVS and FNYEAQ. CDR3 amino acids: CASSLQTGYLGEQYF. CDR3 in DNA: TGTGCCAGCAGCTTACAGACAGGATACCTGGGCGAGCAGTACTTC. The full variable domain, completed using reference TRBV7-6 and TRBJ2-7, is GAGVSQSPRYKVTKRGQDVALRCDPISGHVSLYWYRQALGQGPEFLTYFNYEAQQDKSGLPNDRFSAERPEGSISTLTIQRTEQRDSAMYRCASSLQTGYLGEQYFGPGTRLTVT.

This clone was seen a few times. This CDR3 is CASKPLTSGRDNEQFF. In DNA, the CDR3 is TGTGCCAGTAAACCCCTCACTAGCGGGAGGGACAATGAGCAGTTCTTC. The rearrangement links TRBV19 to TRBJ2-1; TRBD2 aligns across 13 bases. The CDR3 sequence is 16 residues long. The J segment lost 5 bases and the V segment lost 7 bases, leaving 8 bases of the junction unmatched. Germline CDR1 is LNHDA and CDR2 is SQIVND (reference sequence).

This clone was observed once. The rearrangement uses TRBV19 and TRBJ2-7; D uncertain. CDR1 LNHDA and CDR2 SQIVND come from the germline V gene (reference sequence). V lost 5 bases and J 3 bases, leaving 11 bases between the germline ends. This CDR3 region has 13 residues. The CDR3 loop reads CASSSPIDYEQYF. The CDR3 region has the DNA TGTGCCAGTAGTTCGCCCATAGACTACGAGCAGTACTTC. The complete variable domain, with remaining parts taken from reference TRBV19 and TRBJ2-7, reads DGGITQSPKYLFRKEGQNVTLSCEQNLNHDAMYWYRQDPGQGLRLIYYSQIVNDFQKGDIAEGYSVSREKKESFPLTVTSAQKNPTAFYLCASSSPIDYEQYFGPGTRLTVT.

This sequence joins TRBV5-5 and TRBJ2-3, with D maybe TRBD2 (5 bases). CDR3 length: 15 amino acids. Germline V lookup: CDR1 SGHKS, CDR2 YYEKEE (reference sequence). Trimming took 6 bases from V and 2 from J, leaving 16 bases between them. CDR3 residues: CASIGSILLTDTQYF. CDR3 bases: TGTGCCAGCATTGGGAGTATCTTACTCACAGATACGCAGTATTTT.

V gene TRBV27 combines with J gene TRBJ1-1; 7 nucleotides match TRBD1. V shed 5 bases, J shed 1 base, and the junction held 1 base outside the gene matches. CDR1 MNHEY and CDR2 SMNVEV come from the germline V gene (reference sequence). The CDR3 is made up of 13 amino acids. The CDR3 reads CASSGTANTEAFF. The CDR3 bases are TGTGCCAGCAGTGGGACAGCGAACACTGAAGCTTTCTTT.

CDR3 protein: CASRAGTGGSPLHF. The CDR3 nucleotides read TGTGCCAGCAGGGCCGGGACAGGCGGCTCACCCCTCCACTTT. This chain joins TRBV6-5 and TRBJ1-6, with 8 bases fitting TRBD1. The germline CDR1 and CDR2 sequences are MNHEY and SVGAGI. The CDR3 totals 14 residues. Trimming took 6 bases from V and 10 from J; bases not matched to a gene: 8.

The rearrangement uses TRBV9 and TRBJ2-1; D remains ambiguous. Germline CDR1 reads SGDLS; CDR2 reads YYNGEE. Trimming took off 0 bases at V and 7 bases at J, with 11 bases between the two ends. CDR3 length: 14 residues. CDR3 nucleotide sequence: TGTGCCAGCAGCGTAGATCCTAGTGGTAATGAGCAGTTCTTC. Translating it yields CASSVDPSGNEQFF.

V gene TRBV25-1 combines with J gene TRBJ1-1; possibly TRBD1 for D (6 bases). Germline CDR1 MGHDK, CDR2 SYGVNS. This CDR3 region has 15 residues. V dropped 2 bases and J dropped 1 base, with 11 bases sitting between them. DNA of the CDR3: TGTGCCAGCAGTGAAGGGCAGGGGAAGAACACTGAAGCTTTCTTT. This encodes CASSEGQGKNTEAFF.

The chain joins TRBV19 to TRBJ1-5, with 7 nucleotides matching TRBD1. With 8 bases clipped from V and 3 bases from J, the junction kept 7 bases outside the gene matches. The V gene's germline CDR1 is LNHDA and CDR2 SQIVND (reference sequence). The CDR3 loop spans 14 amino acids. CDR3 sequence reads: CASHRQGLNQPQHF. CDR3 nucleotides: TGTGCCAGTCACCGACAGGGTCTCAATCAGCCCCAGCATTTT.

This chain connects TRBV19 to TRBJ2-1, with 9 bases matching TRBD2. J was trimmed by 3 bases and V by 5 bases; bases with no gene match: 2. This CDR3 comprises 14 residues. The germline CDR1 and CDR2 sequences are LNHDA and SQIVND (reference sequence). The CDR3 reads CASSSSGIYNEQFF. CDR3 in DNA: TGTGCCAGTAGTTCTAGCGGGATCTACAATGAGCAGTTCTTC.

This clone was counted once. The genes are TRBV5-1 and TRBJ2-2; 8 bases map to TRBD2. The CDR3 is 15 amino acids. Trimming removed 0 bases from V and 6 bases from J; junction bases left unmatched: 4. CDR1 is SGHRS, CDR2 YFSETQ, per germline. This CDR3 is CASSLGGLVSGELFF. The CDR3 nucleotides read TGCGCCAGCAGCTTGGGGGGACTAGTATCCGGGGAGCTGTTTTTT.

V usage is TRBV5-1 and J usage is TRBJ2-5; D possibly corresponds to TRBD2 (5 bases). Trimming removed 4 bases from V and 5 bases from J, with 12 bases in between. The CDR3 covers 13 residues. Germline V lookup: CDR1 SGHRS, CDR2 YFSETQ. The CDR3 loop is CASSLMDFETQYF. In DNA, the CDR3 is TGCGCCAGCAGCCTTATGGACTTCGAGACCCAGTACTTC. Full variable domain (missing parts from reference TRBV5-1 and TRBJ2-5): KAGVTQTPRYLIKTRGQQVTLSCSPISGHRSVSWYQQTPGQGLQFLFEYFSETQRNKGNFPGRFSGRQFSNSRSEMNVSTLELGDSALYLCASSLMDFETQYFGPGTRLLVL.